This note documents a single T cell receptor beta chain sequence. This entry is derived from a study of patients and donors after allogeneic stem cell transplantation. Germline V lookup: CDR1 SGHKS, CDR2 YYEKEE (reference sequence). V was clipped by 0 bases and J by 7 bases, with 14 bases between them. This CDR3 is 16 amino acids long. TCRdb analysed the RT-PCR reads with MiXCR anew, one entry per CDR3 protein. The repertoire holds about 210,000 distinct CDR3 sequences, with more than 35% as singletons. The receptor was isolated from a human donor who was either an allogeneic HSCT recipient or a stem cell or donor lymphocyte infusion donor (not recorded which). It is not recorded whose cells these are; they may come from a transplant donor. Material: blood, either unsorted or a sorted T cell fraction (not recorded which). The chain has TRBV5-5 and TRBJ1-6; no clear D. CDR3 residues: CASSLGQILRNSPLHF. DNA of the CDR3: TGTGCCAGCAGCTTGGGCCAGATACTAAGGAATTCACCCCTCCACTTT.